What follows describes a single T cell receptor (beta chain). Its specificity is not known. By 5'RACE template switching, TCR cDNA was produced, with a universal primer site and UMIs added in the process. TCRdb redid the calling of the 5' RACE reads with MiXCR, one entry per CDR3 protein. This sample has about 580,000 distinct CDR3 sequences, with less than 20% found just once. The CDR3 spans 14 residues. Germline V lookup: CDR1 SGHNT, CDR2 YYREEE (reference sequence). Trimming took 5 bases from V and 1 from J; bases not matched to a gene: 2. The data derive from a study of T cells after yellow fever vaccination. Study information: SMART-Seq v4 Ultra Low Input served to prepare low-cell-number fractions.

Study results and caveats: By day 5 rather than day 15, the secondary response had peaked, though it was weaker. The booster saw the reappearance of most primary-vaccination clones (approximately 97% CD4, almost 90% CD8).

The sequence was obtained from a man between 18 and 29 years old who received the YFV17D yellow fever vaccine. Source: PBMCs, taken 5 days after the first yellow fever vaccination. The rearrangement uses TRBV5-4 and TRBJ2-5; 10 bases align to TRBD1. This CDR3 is CASRWDRGQETQYF. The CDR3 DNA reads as TGTGCCAGCAGATGGGACAGGGGCCAAGAGACCCAGTACTTC.